The clone carrying this TCR beta chain occurred many times. The antigen is undetermined. Original data processing: A papillary thyroid cancer distant-metastasis classifier was built from CDR3 differences across clinicopathological groups. TCRdb re-clonotyped the PCR reads through MiXCR. What appears here as the V and J calls and clone size reflects TCRdb's work, not the paper's. The sample holds roughly 13,000 clones, about 27% seen once. The data stem from a study of metastatic and nonmetastatic thyroid tumors. Study background: Repertoire comparison spanned blood and tumor or nodule tissue of malignant and benign thyroid patients.

Each patient went into thyroid surgery without having received any treatment. CDR1 is SEHNR and CDR2 is FQNEAQ in the germline V gene (reference sequence). The V gene lost 1 base and the J gene lost 7 bases, with 7 bases spanning the gap. The CDR3 loop spans 12 amino acids. Study observations and caveats: The study reportedly found significantly higher TCR beta diversity in malignant thyroid tumors than benign nodules, in blood and tumor.

This chain links TRBV7-9 with TRBJ1-2; no firm D call. The specimen was tumor tissue. This TCR came from a female donor with papillary thyroid cancer or a benign thyroid nodule (not recorded which). Some clones in this sample may be carry-over from other donors' samples. CDR3 loop: CASSLVGSGYTF. DNA for the CDR3: TGTGCCAGCAGCTTAGTGGGGTCTGGCTACACCTTC.